This T cell receptor beta chain was recorded in a study of T cell responses to AZD1222 COVID-19 vaccine. Study conclusions and caveats: Spike-specific TCR repertoires showed rising breadth and depth after two AZD1222 doses. Researchers took repertoire samples only after the peak T cell response had come.

V dropped 4 bases and J dropped 5 bases, with 8 bases sitting between them. Germline CDR1 DFQATT, CDR2 SNEGSKA (reference sequence). This CDR3 is built from 11 residues. The table came from immunoSEQ multiplex PCR; TCRdb's copy has only in-frame clones and leaves some out. The sample consists of more than 150,000 clones, 85% to 95% of them appearing once. Turning to this clone: The antigen remains unidentified.

Source: peripheral blood, taken on day 0 of AZD1222 vaccination. The origin of this receptor is an adult in good health. This sequence joins TRBV20-1 and TRBJ1-1; D not resolved. Here the CDR3 DNA reads TGCAGTGCTACAGAGGTTACTGAAGCTTTCTTT. Its translation is CSATEVTEAFF.